This T cell receptor (beta chain) came from a study of siplizumab effects on memory and regulatory T cells. Approximately 100,000 TCR templates per sample were sequenced. The method was immunoSEQ multiplex PCR; TCRdb's version includes in-frame clones alone and lacks a portion of them. The sample holds 100,000 to 120,000 clones, around 90% seen once. Whole-study findings and limits: Naive or memory phenotype was unassignable for roughly 75-95% of proliferating CD4+ or CD8+ clones. Tregs proliferating in siplizumab cultures lacked confirmation of their suppressive function. Apparently more diverse than memory cells, naive T cells also seemed major alloresponse contributors.

Comments on this clone: Antigen specificity is unknown.

This CDR3 has 16 amino acids. The trim removed 1 base at V and 3 bases at J, leaving 3 bases unmatched. The germline gives CDR1 SGHAT, CDR2 FQNNGV. The receptor's source is a human donor in good health. The sequencing input was CD4+ T cells sorted from blood. V usage is TRBV11-2 and J usage is TRBJ2-1, with 10 bases lining up with TRBD1. The CDR3 DNA sequence: TGTGCCAGCAGCTTAGTGGGACAGGGGCTCTACAATGAGCAGTTCTTC. Translation gives CASSLVGQGLYNEQFF.